This TCR beta chain was captured in a study of cytomegalovirus exposure and HLA in healthy donors. Overall study results and limits: In a later analysis, parvovirus B19, influenza, CMV and Epstein-Barr virus appeared linked to several top co-occurrence clusters. There were reportedly fewer N-insertions in an Asian-associated ancestry cluster than the roughly 670-donor mean, in a later analysis. Some V segments could not be told apart, so they were left out, TRBV6-2 and TRBV6-3 among them.

PCR employed 60 Vbeta and 13 Jbeta primers. Sequenced by immunoSEQ multiplex PCR; TCRdb stores in-frame clones only, minus some. The sample records about 140,000 clones, about four fifths being singletons. Concerning this clone: Its antigen is as yet unknown.

V shed 0 bases and J shed 8 bases, with 9 bases lying between them. Germline-derived CDR1 and CDR2 are SGHRS and YFSETQ. The CDR3 loop spans 13 amino acids. Sequences were obtained from PBMCs. This rearrangement joins TRBV5-1 to TRBJ2-1; D may be TRBD1 (5 bases). This receptor was identified in a man aged 25-45 years in good health and CMV-seronegative. This CDR3 reads CASSLGQFHEQFF. For the CDR3, the DNA is TGCGCCAGCAGCTTGGGACAGTTCCATGAGCAGTTCTTC.